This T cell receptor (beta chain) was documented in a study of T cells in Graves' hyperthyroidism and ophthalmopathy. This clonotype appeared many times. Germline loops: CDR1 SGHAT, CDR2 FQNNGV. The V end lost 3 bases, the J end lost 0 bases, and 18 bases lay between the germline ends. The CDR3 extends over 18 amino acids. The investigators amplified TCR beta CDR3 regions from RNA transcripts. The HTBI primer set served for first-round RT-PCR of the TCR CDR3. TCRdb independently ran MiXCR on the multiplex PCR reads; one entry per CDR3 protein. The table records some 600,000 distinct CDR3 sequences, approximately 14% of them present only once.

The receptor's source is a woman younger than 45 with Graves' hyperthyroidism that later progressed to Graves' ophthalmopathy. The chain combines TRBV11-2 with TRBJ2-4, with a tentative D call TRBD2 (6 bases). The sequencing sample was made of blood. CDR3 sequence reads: CASSFPRGRILAKNIQYF. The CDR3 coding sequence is TGTGCCAGCAGCTTCCCCCGGGGGAGAATTCTAGCCAAAAACATTCAGTACTTC. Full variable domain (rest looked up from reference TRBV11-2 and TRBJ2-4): EAGVAQSPRYKIIEKRQSVAFWCNPISGHATLYWYQQILGQGPKLLIQFQNNGVVDDSQLPKDRFSAERLKGVDSTLKIQPAKLEDSAVYLCASSFPRGRILAKNIQYFGAGTRLSVL.